This T cell receptor beta chain was sequenced for a study of cytomegalovirus exposure and HLA in healthy donors. The PCR used 60 Vbeta and 13 Jbeta primers. Assay used: immunoSEQ multiplex PCR; TCRdb lists only in-frame clones, some missing. The profile shows approximately 180,000 clones, 77% of them singletons. Notes on this clone: Its specificity is unknown.

Study observations and caveats: In vitro data verified a few CMV-associated chains as specific for CMV antigens. Presence/absence analyses assumed roughly uniform sequencing depth across donors, which may not hold. Some V segments, TRBV6-2 and TRBV6-3 among them, were indistinguishable and were therefore excluded.

While unrecorded immune exposures were likely, the donors were nominally healthy when sampled. The CDR3 totals 15 residues. V shed 3 bases and J shed 0 bases, with 11 bases lying between them. Germline loops: CDR1 MDHEN, CDR2 SYDVKM. Material: PBMCs. The chain is built from TRBV28 and TRBJ1-1; no firm D call. This receptor was obtained from a woman aged 30 to 39 in good health and CMV-seropositive. The CDR3 loop is CASSFRGRMNTEAFF. Written as DNA, the CDR3 is TGTGCCAGCAGTTTCCGGGGAAGGATGAACACTGAAGCTTTCTTT.